This entry concerns a single T cell receptor (beta chain). Its antigen target is currently unknown. Per-base quality was not reported, and no clone a single base away is much larger than it. The immunoSEQ Assay, a bias-controlled multiplex PCR, was used to amplify TCRbeta CDR3 regions from genomic DNA. As for how the authors treated the data: The number of nucleated cells in each sample was estimated from the amplification of reference gene primers within the assay. To quantify the absolute abundance of each unique TCRbeta CDR3 rearrangement, sequence reads were collapsed and filtered. Productive Simpson clonality was computed per sample as the square root of Simpson's diversity index over productive rearrangements. Here the immuneACCESS table is served through TCRdb, limited to in-frame sequences with V and J called. Missing clones are a known gap in these copies; in checked studies unresolved V genes cover under half, and the rest lacks a known reason. V and J calls and clone size are as listed in that table; D and trimming were resolved from the DNA. The sample yields roughly 380,000 clones; roughly 90% were counted once. The ten most abundant clones make up roughly 3% of the sample.

These data belong to a study of blood T cell repertoires in COVID-19 (dated by TCRdb to about 2020). For the wider study: The collaborator samples originated in the United States, Italy and Spain and spanned the acute and convalescent phases of COVID-19. The samples were drawn from the first 160 participants of the ongoing ImmuneRACE study and from 950 to 1,500 subjects provided by 6 global collaborators. The dataset comprised deeply sampled blood TCRbeta repertoires from subjects exposed to, actively infected with, or recovered from COVID-19. The prospective study material was composed of cDNA or gDNA derived from T cells, B-cell-depleted T cells, or PBMCs. The repertoires were released in a freely available public database intended as a resource for research on the immune response to SARS-CoV-2. Where available, HLA class I and class II types were taken from metadata supplied by the sample provider and were not determined by assay-based typing. Sample metadata almost always included a de-identified subject ID, COVID-19 status, age in years and sex. Beyond this particular receptor, the publication reports: Clinical and demographic metadata were provided uncurated, with the amount varying by source and participant.

V sheds 3 bases and J sheds 5 bases, leaving 11 bases between their ends. As encoded in the germline V gene, CDR1 is SNHLY while CDR2 is FYNNEI. The CDR3 goes from the cysteine to the phenylalanine over 14 residues. This entry keeps only the CDR3 DNA: 42 bases, framed from base 1. Participants in the prospective study were enrolled through a virtual design, were aged roughly 18 to 100 years, and lived in roughly 26 United States geographic areas. In the prospective study, cohorts were assigned on the basis of participant-reported clinical history obtained from a screening survey and a study questionnaire. Recovered participants in ImmuneRACE Cohort 3 were defined as having two consecutive negative NP/OP PCR tests, clearance from a healthcare professional, or resolution of symptoms. Each participant in the prospective study had whole blood, serum and a nasopharyngeal or oropharyngeal swab collected by mobile phlebotomists. Prospective study participants could optionally give additional blood draws and questionnaires over an approximately two-month period. Before DNA extraction, blood samples from the prospective study were shipped at room temperature or frozen.

The receptor was isolated from a woman in her 30s who had recovered from COVID-19. What was sequenced was PBMCs or T cells enriched from blood (not recorded which). Recombination linked TRBV2 to TRBJ2-1; D gene: possibly TRBD2, on 6 matching bases. The bases are TGTGCCAGCAGTGAGATACTAGCTAACAATGAGCAGTTCTTC. Its coded protein is CASSEILANNEQFF. Full variable domain (CDR3 extended with the reference TRBV2 and TRBJ2-1 proteins): EPEVTQTPSHQVTQMGQEVILRCVPISNHLYFYWYRQILGQKVEFLVSFYNNEISEKSEIFDDQFSVERPDGSNFTLKIRSTKLEDSAMYFCASSEILANNEQFFGPGTRLTVL.